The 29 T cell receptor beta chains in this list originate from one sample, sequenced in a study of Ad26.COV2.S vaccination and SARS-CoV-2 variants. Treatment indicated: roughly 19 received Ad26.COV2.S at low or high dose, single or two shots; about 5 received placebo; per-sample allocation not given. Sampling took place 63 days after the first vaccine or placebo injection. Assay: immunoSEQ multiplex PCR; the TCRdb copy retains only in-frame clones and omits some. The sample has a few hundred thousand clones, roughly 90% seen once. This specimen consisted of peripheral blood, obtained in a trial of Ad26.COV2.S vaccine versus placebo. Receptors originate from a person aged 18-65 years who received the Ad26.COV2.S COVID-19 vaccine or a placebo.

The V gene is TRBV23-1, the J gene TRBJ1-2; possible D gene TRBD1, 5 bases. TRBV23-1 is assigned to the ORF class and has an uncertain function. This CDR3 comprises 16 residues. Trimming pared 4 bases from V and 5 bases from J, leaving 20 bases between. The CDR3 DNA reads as TGCGCCAGCAGTCCAACGCGGGGGGACCGGGGGTATGGCTACACCTTC. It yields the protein CASSPTRGDRGYGYTF.

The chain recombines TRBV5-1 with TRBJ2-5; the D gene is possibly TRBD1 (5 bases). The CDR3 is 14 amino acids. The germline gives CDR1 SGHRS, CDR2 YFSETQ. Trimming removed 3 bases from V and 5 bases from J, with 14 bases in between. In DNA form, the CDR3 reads TGCGCCAGCAGCTATAAGCCCCAGGGCGAGACCCAGTACTTC. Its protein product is CASSYKPQGETQYF.

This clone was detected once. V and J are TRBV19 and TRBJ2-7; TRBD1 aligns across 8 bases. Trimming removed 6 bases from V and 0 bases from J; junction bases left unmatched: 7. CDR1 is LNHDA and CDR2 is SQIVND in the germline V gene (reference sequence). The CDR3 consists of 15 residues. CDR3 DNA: TGTGCCAGTAGCCCCCCGGGACAGGACTCCTACGAGCAGTACTTC. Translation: CASSPPGQDSYEQYF.

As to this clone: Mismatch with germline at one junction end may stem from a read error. The CDR3 loop reads CASSLASTDTQYF. The CDR3 coding sequence is TGTGCCAGCAGTTTAGCGAGCACAGATACGCAGTATTTT. The chain employs TRBV11-2 and TRBJ2-3; tentative D call: TRBD2 (5 bases). The CDR3 totals 13 residues. The germline V gene encodes CDR1 SGHAT and CDR2 FQNNGV.

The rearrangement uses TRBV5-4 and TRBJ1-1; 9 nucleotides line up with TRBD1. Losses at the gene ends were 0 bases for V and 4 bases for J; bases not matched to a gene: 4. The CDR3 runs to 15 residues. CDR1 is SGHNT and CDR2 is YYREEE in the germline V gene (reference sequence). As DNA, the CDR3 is TGTGCCAGCAGCTTGGTGGGACAGGGTGTCACTGAAGCTTTCTTT. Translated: CASSLVGQGVTEAFF.

Here the CDR3 DNA reads TGTGCCAGCAGCGGACTGGGGCACCCGTACCAAGAGACCCAGTACTTC. This encodes CASSGLGHPYQETQYF. The chain couples TRBV2 to TRBJ2-5; D assignment may be TRBD1 or TRBD2 (5 bases each). V was clipped by 6 bases and J by 0 bases, with 17 bases between them. The germline V gene encodes CDR1 SNHLY and CDR2 FYNNEI. The CDR3 has 16 amino acids.

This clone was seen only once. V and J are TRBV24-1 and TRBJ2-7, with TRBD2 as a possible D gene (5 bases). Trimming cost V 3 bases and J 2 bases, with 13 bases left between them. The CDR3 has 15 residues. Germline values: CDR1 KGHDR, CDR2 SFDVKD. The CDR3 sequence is CATSDPSGPTYEQYF. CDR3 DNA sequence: TGTGCCACCAGTGATCCCAGCGGACCTACCTACGAGCAGTACTTC.

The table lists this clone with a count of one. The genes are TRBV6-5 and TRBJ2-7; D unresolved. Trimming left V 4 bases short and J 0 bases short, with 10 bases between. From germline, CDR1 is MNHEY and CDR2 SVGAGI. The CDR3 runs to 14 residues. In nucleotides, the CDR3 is TGTGCCAGCAGTTGGACGGAGAGCTCCTACGAGCAGTACTTC. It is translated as CASSWTESSYEQYF.

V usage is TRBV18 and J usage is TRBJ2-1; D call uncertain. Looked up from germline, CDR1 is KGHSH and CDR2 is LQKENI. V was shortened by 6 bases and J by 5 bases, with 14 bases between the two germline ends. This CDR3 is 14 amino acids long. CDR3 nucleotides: TGTGCCAGCTCGCCAGAACGGGTGAACAATGAGCAGTTCTTC. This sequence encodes CASSPERVNNEQFF.

CDR3 loop: CASSLALIVQANTGELFF. CDR3 sequence (DNA): TGCGCCAGCAGCTTGGCCCTAATTGTGCAGGCGAACACCGGGGAGCTGTTTTTT. The gene calls are TRBV5-1 and TRBJ2-2; D call uncertain. Germline values: CDR1 SGHRS, CDR2 YFSETQ. The CDR3 runs to 18 residues. With 0 bases removed from V and 0 bases from J, the gap between germline ends came to 15 bases.

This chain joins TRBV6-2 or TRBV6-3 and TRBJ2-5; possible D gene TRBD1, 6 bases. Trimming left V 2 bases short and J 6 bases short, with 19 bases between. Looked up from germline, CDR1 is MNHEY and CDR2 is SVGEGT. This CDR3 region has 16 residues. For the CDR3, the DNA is TGTGCCAGCAGTTACGCTCGAGGGGGAATCCTAAAGACCCAGTACTTC. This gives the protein CASSYARGGILKTQYF.

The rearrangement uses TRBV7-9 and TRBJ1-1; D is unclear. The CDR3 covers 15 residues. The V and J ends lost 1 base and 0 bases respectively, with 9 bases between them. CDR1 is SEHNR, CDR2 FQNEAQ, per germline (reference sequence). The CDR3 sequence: CASSLVVSMNTEAFF. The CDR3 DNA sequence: TGTGCCAGCAGCTTAGTGGTCAGCATGAACACTGAAGCTTTCTTT. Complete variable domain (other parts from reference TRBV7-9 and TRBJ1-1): DTGVSQNPRHKITKRGQNVTFRCDPISEHNRLYWYRQTLGQGPEFLTYFQNEAQLEKSRLLSDRFSAERPKGSFSTLEIQRTEQGDSAMYLCASSLVVSMNTEAFFGQGTRLTVV.

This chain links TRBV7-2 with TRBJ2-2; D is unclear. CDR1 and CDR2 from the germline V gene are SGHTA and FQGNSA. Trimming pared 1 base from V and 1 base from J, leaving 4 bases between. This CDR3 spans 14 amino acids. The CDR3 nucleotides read TGTGCCAGCAGCTTAGTTTTGAACACCGGGGAGCTGTTTTTT. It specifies CASSLVLNTGELFF.

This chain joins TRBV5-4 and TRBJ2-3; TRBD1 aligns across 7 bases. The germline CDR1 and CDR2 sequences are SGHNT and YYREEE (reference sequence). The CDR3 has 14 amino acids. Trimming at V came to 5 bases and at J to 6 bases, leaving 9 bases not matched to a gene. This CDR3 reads CASSLGQEVDTQYF. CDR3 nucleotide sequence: TGTGCCAGCAGTTTAGGACAGGAGGTGGATACGCAGTATTTT.

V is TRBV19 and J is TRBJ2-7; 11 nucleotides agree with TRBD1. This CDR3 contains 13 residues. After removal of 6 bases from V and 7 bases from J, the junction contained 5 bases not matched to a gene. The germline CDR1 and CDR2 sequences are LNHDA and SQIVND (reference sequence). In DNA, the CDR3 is TGTGCCAGTAGGGACAGGGGGCCAGGAGAGCAGTACTTC. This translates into CASRDRGPGEQYF.

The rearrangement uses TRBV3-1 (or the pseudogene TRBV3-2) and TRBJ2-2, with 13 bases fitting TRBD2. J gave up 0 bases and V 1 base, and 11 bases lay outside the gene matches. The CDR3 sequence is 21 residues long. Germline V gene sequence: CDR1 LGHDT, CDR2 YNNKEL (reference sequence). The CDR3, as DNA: TGTGCCAGCAGCCAAGCCTGGCCGACTAGCGGGGGGCGCGCGAACACCGGGGAGCTGTTTTTT. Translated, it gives CASSQAWPTSGGRANTGELFF.

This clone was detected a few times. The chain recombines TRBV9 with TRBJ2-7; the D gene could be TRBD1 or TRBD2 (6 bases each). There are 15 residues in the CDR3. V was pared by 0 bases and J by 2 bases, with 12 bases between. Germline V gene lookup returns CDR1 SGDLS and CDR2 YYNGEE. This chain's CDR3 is CASSVAAGGPYEQYF. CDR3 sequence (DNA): TGTGCCAGCAGCGTAGCTGCCGGGGGCCCCTACGAGCAGTACTTC.

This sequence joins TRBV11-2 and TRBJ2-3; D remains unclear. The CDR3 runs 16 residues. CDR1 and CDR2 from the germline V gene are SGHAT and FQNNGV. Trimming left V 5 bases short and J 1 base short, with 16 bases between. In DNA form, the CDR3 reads TGTGCCAGCAGCCCTCGGGCCCCCCCCCGCACAGATACGCAGTATTTT. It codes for CASSPRAPPRTDTQYF.

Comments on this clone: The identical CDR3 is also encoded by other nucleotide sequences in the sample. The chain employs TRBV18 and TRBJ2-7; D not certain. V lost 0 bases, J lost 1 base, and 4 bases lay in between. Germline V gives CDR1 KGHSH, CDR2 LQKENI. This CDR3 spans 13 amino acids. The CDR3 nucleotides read TGTGCCAGCTCACCACCCGCATCCTACGAGCAGTACTTC. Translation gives CASSPPASYEQYF.

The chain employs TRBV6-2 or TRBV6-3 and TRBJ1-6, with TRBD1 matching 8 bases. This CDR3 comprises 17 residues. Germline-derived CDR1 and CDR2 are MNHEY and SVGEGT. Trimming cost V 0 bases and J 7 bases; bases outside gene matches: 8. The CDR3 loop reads CASSYSPRTGINSPLHF. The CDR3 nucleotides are TGTGCCAGCAGTTACTCCCCGCGGACAGGGATAAATTCACCCCTCCACTTT.

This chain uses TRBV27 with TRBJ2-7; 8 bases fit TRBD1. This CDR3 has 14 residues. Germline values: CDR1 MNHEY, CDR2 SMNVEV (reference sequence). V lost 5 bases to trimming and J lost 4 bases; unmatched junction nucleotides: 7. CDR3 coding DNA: TGTGCCAGCAGTCTTCACAGGGGGATTTACGAGCAGTACTTC. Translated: CASSLHRGIYEQYF.

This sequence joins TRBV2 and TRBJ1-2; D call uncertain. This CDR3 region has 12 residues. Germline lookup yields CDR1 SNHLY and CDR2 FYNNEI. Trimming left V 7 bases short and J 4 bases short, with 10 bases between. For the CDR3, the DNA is TGTGCCAGCAACGACGTGACCTATGGCTACACCTTC. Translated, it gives CASNDVTYGYTF.

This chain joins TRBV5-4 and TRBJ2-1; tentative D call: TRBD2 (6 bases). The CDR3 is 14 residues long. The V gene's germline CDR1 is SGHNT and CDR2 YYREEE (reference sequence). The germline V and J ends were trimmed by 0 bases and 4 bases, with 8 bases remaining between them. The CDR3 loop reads CASSLASEYNEQFF. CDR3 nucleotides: TGTGCCAGCAGCTTGGCTAGCGAGTACAATGAGCAGTTCTTC.

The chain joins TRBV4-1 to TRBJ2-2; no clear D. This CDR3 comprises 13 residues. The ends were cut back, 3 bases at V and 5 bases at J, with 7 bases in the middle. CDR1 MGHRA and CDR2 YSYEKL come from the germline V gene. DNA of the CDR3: TGCGCCAGCAGCCATCACCAGACCGGGGAGCTGTTTTTT. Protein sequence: CASSHHQTGELFF.

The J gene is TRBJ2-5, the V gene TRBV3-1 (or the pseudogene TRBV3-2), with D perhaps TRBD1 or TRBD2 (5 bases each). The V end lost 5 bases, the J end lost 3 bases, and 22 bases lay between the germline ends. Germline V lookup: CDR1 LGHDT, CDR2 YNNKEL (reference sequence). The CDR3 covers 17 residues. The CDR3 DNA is TGTGCCAGCAGCGGACAAAGTTGGGAAGGACTGGAAGAGACCCAGTACTTC. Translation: CASSGQSWEGLEETQYF.

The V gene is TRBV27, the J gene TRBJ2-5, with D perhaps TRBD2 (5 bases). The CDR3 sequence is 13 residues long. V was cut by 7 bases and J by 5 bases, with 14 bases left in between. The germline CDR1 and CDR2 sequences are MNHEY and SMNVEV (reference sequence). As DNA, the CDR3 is TGTGCCAGCAAGGCCATCGGGGTGGAGACCCAGTACTTC. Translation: CASKAIGVETQYF.

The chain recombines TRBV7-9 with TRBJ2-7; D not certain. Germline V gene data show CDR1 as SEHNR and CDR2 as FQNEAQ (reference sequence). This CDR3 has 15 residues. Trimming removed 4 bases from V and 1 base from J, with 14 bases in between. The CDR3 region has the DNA TGTGCCAGCAGCTCCGAGGTGCTTCCTTCCTACGAGCAGTACTTC. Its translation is CASSSEVLPSYEQYF.

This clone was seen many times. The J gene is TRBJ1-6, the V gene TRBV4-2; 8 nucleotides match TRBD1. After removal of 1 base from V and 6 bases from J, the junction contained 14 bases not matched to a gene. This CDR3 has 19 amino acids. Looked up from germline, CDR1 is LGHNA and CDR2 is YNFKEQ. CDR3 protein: CASSQVETGTGFGNSPLHF. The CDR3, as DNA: TGTGCCAGCAGCCAAGTGGAGACCGGGACAGGTTTTGGTAATTCACCCCTCCACTTT.

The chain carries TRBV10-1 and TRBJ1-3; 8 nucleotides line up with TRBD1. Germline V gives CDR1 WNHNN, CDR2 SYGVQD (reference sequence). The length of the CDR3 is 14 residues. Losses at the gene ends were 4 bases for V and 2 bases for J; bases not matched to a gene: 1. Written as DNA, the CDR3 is TGCGCCAGCAGTGCGGGACAGGCTGGAAACACCATATATTTT. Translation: CASSAGQAGNTIYF.